This is a list of T cell receptor beta chains from one sample in a study of T cells after yellow fever vaccination. Using its own MiXCR run on the 5' RACE reads, TCRdb lists one record per CDR3 protein. The sample holds about 550,000 distinct CDR3 sequences, 15% to 20% seen once. Specimen: PBMCs, collected 15 days after the yellow fever booster vaccination. These TCRs come from a man in his thirties or forties who received the YFV17D yellow fever vaccine. The CDR3 runs from the conserved cysteine through the conserved F or W.

j_gene | v_gene | CDR3aa
TRBJ2-5 | TRBV7-8 | CASSLSGVIETQYF
TRBJ2-3 | TRBV3-1 | CASSQPGTQYF
TRBJ1-1 | TRBV7-2 | CASSLRRVEAFF
TRBJ2-6 | TRBV24-1 | CATSVVSYRFGANVLTF
TRBJ2-5 | TRBV29-1 | CSVDLGGETQYF
TRBJ2-1 | TRBV29-1 | CSVARVGNEQFF
TRBJ1-1 | TRBV7-2 | CASSLGGGGVAAFF
TRBJ1-4 | TRBV20-1 | CSAEQGLTNEKLFF
TRBJ2-7 | TRBV11-1 | CASSPTGTGGEQYF
TRBJ1-1 | TRBV7-9 | CASSLVGSMNTEAFF
TRBJ2-1 | TRBV20-1 | CSASSAYNEQFF
TRBJ2-7 | TRBV9 | CASSVASDRDGEQYF
TRBJ2-7 | TRBV20-1 | CSARDDTPPLGGGLGEQYF
TRBJ2-1 | TRBV12-3/TRBV12-4 | CASSFVREGLNEQFF
TRBJ2-7 | TRBV5-1 | CASSLEGAGTYEQYF
TRBJ2-1 | TRBV3-1 | CASSEGPGTEQFF